A single TCR beta chain is shown here with its context. The antigen it recognizes is unknown. Base qualities are not recorded, but no much larger clone differs from it by a single base. This sample was taken from a study of graft-versus-host responses after intestinal transplantation (dated by TCRdb to the early 2020s). Background for the entire study: The transplants that recipients got were multivisceral, liver-intestinal, or isolated intestinal. Anti-thymocyte globulin induction was given to all recipients, followed by maintenance tacrolimus and steroids for two to four years. Bulk TCR-beta CDR3 sequencing was used to track graft-versus-host and host-versus-graft alloreactive T cell clones in the graft, circulation and bone marrow after intestinal transplantation. To identify alloreactive clones, pre-transplant mixed lymphocyte reaction products were sequenced and then compared with unstimulated pre-transplant donor and recipient T cells. The cohort enrolled 20 to 25 intestinal transplant recipients, one of whom was a retransplant, and a few patients without pretransplant specimens were excluded. Donor T cell macrochimerism was defined as a peak of at least 4% donor T cells among recipient peripheral blood mononuclear cells. Rather than being sequenced by the commercial service, samples from a few later patients were sequenced in-house on an Illumina MiSeq and processed with MiXCR. What the authors observed across the whole study: GvH clones turned up in recipient bone marrow, with some appearing earlier in ileal mucosa or blood, a pattern consistent with an intestinal mucosal origin. The relatively low number and heterogeneity of intestinal transplant patients limited the conclusions. In patients with donor T cell macrochimerism, the allografts had high GvH to HvG T cell clonal ratios. Early after transplant, peak levels of circulating GvH clones were associated with declines in HvG clones.

Receptor libraries were prepared by the immunoSEQ multiplex PCR assay. For most patients, genomic DNA was subjected to high-throughput TCR-beta CDR3 sequencing by Adaptive Biotechnologies. The authors' pipeline ran thus. Adaptive's ImmunoSEQ software supplied the TCR sequencing data for about 18 patients, while MiXCR and VDJtools were used to process three other patients. CDR3 nucleotide sequences shared between donor and recipient were removed because the origin of such sequences could not be assigned. At least 2-fold expansion over unstimulated cells and a minimum CFSE-low frequency of 0.002% (template counts) or 0.001% (read counts) were required for clones to be classified as alloreactive. Mappable clones were those detected in sequenced pre-transplant spleen, lymph node, or MLR CFSE-low populations of the donor or recipient. The cumulative frequency of alloreactive clones was calculated as a percentage of all sequences, weighted by copy number. Imported from immuneACCESS, the table was reduced by TCRdb to in-frame sequences with V and J called. These copies leave out some clones; in studies compared against another copy, an unresolved V gene accounts for under half, and the cause of the remainder is not known. The DNA gave D and trimming, while V, J and clone size come from that table. The sample yields 74,000 or so clones; approximately 92% were counted once. 0.55% to 0.8% of the sample is held by the ten biggest clonotypes.

In the first month after transplant, blood samples were collected up to 4 times, and after that at least monthly when available. The cysteine opens and the phenylalanine closes a CDR3 of 15 amino acids. Kept here is only the CDR3 DNA, which spans 45 bases and is read in frame from base 1. V and J are truncated by 0 bases and 12 bases respectively, leaving an intervening sequence of 19 bases. In the germline V gene (reference sequence), CDR1 corresponds to SGHNT and CDR2 to YYREEE. The chain links TRBV5-4 with TRBJ2-1; the D gene is possibly TRBD1 or TRBD2, with 5 bases matching each. Sequencing was performed on PBMCs, taken 98 days after intestinal transplantation. The clonotype comes from a human patient who received an intestinal transplant, so some T cells may come from the graft donor. The nucleotides are TGTGCCAGCAGCTTGGCCCGTCCGGGACGCTGGCCGCAGTTCTTC. Its coded protein is CASSLARPGRWPQFF.